Listed here are 21 T cell receptor beta chains from one sample, sequenced in a study of blood T cell repertoires in COVID-19. This table comes from immunoSEQ multiplex PCR, and its TCRdb copy is limited to in-frame clones, with some not included. The data hold about 47,000 clones, with around four fifths observed a single time. The sequenced sample consisted of peripheral blood. Receptors originate from a human donor with acute or convalescent COVID-19. The donor label of this sample is uncertain.

This clone turned up a few times. J is TRBJ1-2 and V is TRBV11-1; weak D call: TRBD1 (5 bases). Germline-derived CDR1 and CDR2 are SGHAT and FQDESV (reference sequence). This CDR3 spans 16 amino acids. V lost 4 bases and J 6 bases, leaving 21 bases between the germline ends. Written as DNA, the CDR3 is TGTGCCAGCAGCTCCCGTGACGCAGGGACTAGGGATGGCTACACCTTC. This gives the protein CASSSRDAGTRDGYTF. The variable domain in full, completed from reference TRBV11-1 and TRBJ1-2, reads EAEVAQSPRYKITEKSQAVAFWCDPISGHATLYWYRQILGQGPELLVQFQDESVVDDSQLPKDRFSAERLKGVDSTLKIQPAELGDSAMYLCASSSRDAGTRDGYTFGSGTRLTVV.

This sequence joins TRBV2 and TRBJ2-7; perhaps TRBD1 as D (7 bases). Trimming took 6 bases from V and 3 from J, leaving 15 bases between them. The CDR3 contains 14 residues. Germline V gives CDR1 SNHLY, CDR2 FYNNEI. CDR3 sequence: CASRALRDSYEQYF. The CDR3 DNA is TGTGCCAGCAGAGCTTTGCGGGACAGCTACGAGCAGTACTTC.

CDR3 loop: CASSLVVEAEQYF. CDR3 DNA sequence: TGTGCCAGCAGCTTAGTAGTCGAAGCGGAGCAGTACTTC. The rearrangement joins TRBV7-2 to TRBJ2-7; D is unclear. CDR1 is SGHTA and CDR2 is FQGNSA in the germline V gene. Trimming cost V 1 base and J 7 bases, with 11 bases left between them. CDR3 length: 13 residues.

The chain has TRBV6-7 and TRBJ2-3; 8 bases are a match to TRBD2. TRBV6-7 is assigned to the ORF class and has an uncertain function. V lost 5 bases and J lost 3; bases outside the gene matches: 4. The CDR3 length is 14 residues. The CDR3 nucleotides read TGTGCCAGCAGTCCGGGACTAGTAACAGATACGCAGTATTTT. Protein: CASSPGLVTDTQYF.

V and J are TRBV7-8 and TRBJ2-7, with D perhaps matching TRBD1 (5 bases). CDR3 length: 17 residues. V was pared by 0 bases and J by 4 bases, with 19 bases between. Germline-derived CDR1 and CDR2 are SGHVS and FQNEAQ. CDR3 sequence reads: CASSLAGLGEGVYEQYF. Here the CDR3 DNA reads TGTGCCAGCAGCTTAGCTGGGTTAGGGGAAGGAGTTTACGAGCAGTACTTC.

J is TRBJ1-2 and V is TRBV7-9; D is perhaps TRBD1 (6 bases). V was cut by 5 bases and J by 0 bases, with 13 bases left in between. This CDR3 has 15 residues. Germline lookup yields CDR1 SEHNR and CDR2 FQNEAQ (reference sequence). For the CDR3, the DNA is TGTGCCAGCAGCGCGGTCGGGACACCTAACTATGGCTACACCTTC. Protein: CASSAVGTPNYGYTF.

The chain combines TRBV27 with TRBJ1-1; TRBD1 matches 9 bases. The CDR3 contains 14 residues. CDR1 and CDR2 from the germline V gene are MNHEY and SMNVEV (reference sequence). Unmatched junction bases numbered 11, after V lost 8 bases and J lost 7 bases. CDR3 in amino acids: CASPPGQGQIEAFF. The CDR3 DNA reads as TGTGCCAGCCCTCCAGGACAGGGGCAAATTGAAGCTTTCTTT.

The rearrangement joins TRBV28 to TRBJ2-7; 8 bases are a match to TRBD1. Germline assignment: CDR1 MDHEN and CDR2 SYDVKM. The CDR3 spans 13 residues. The junction had 6 bases not matched to a gene; V was cut back by 5 bases and J by 6 bases. CDR3 region: CASSPQDRVEQYF. In DNA, the CDR3 is TGTGCCAGCAGTCCCCAGGACAGGGTCGAGCAGTACTTC.

The chain joins TRBV30 to TRBJ1-3, with D unresolved. The CDR3 length is 13 residues. Germline V gene lookup returns CDR1 GTSNPN and CDR2 SVGIG (reference sequence). Between the trimmed V and J ends, which lost 4 bases and 0 bases, there was a span of 7 bases. CDR3 nucleotide sequence: TGTGCCTGGACAACTGACTCTGGAAACACCATATATTTT. This codes for CAWTTDSGNTIYF. Full variable domain (outside the CDR3, taken from reference TRBV30 and TRBJ1-3): SQTIHQWPATLVQPVGSPLSLECTVEGTSNPNLYWYRQAAGRGLQLLFYSVGIGQISSEVPQNLSASRPQDRQFILSSKKLLLSDSGFYLCAWTTDSGNTIYFGEGSWLTVV.

This chain links TRBV19 with TRBJ2-7, with a tentative D call TRBD2 (6 bases). The ends were cut back, 4 bases at V and 3 bases at J, with 16 bases in the middle. The CDR3 runs 15 residues. Germline values: CDR1 LNHDA, CDR2 SQIVND (reference sequence). In nucleotides, the CDR3 is TGTGCCAGTAGTAAGGGACTCCTTCGGCTCTACGAGCAGTACTTC. The encoded protein is CASSKGLLRLYEQYF.

The V and J genes are TRBV7-9 and TRBJ2-3; 9 nucleotides agree with TRBD2. With 0 bases clipped from V and 2 bases from J, the junction kept 6 bases outside the gene matches. The CDR3 has 17 residues. Per germline, CDR1 SEHNR and CDR2 FQNEAQ (reference sequence). The CDR3 loop is CASSLATSGTYTDTQYF. CDR3 nucleotide sequence: TGTGCCAGCAGCTTAGCGACTAGCGGTACTTACACAGATACGCAGTATTTT.

The genes are TRBV5-5 and TRBJ1-2; maybe TRBD1 (6 bases). This CDR3 is 13 amino acids long. Per the germline V gene, CDR1 is SGHKS and CDR2 is YYEKEE (reference sequence). V was pared by 3 bases and J by 7 bases, with 13 bases between. CDR3 coding DNA: TGTGCCAGCAGCTGGACAGCAGAGACTGGCTACACCTTC. Its translation is CASSWTAETGYTF.

The rearrangement joins TRBV25-1 to TRBJ1-2; 9 bases agree with TRBD1. CDR1 and CDR2 (germline): MGHDK, SYGVNS. V trimming: 3 bases; J trimming: 5 bases; junction bases outside the gene matches: 1. The CDR3 consists of 13 residues. CDR3 region: CASSDGTGYGYTF. The CDR3 nucleotides are TGTGCCAGCAGTGATGGGACAGGGTATGGCTACACCTTC.

This chain joins TRBV7-9 and TRBJ2-3; D call uncertain. The CDR3 extends over 13 amino acids. CDR1 and CDR2 from the germline V gene are SEHNR and FQNEAQ (reference sequence). The V end lost 1 base, the J end lost 4 bases, and 6 bases lay between the germline ends. The CDR3 protein is CASSLGASDTQYF. The CDR3 region has the DNA TGTGCCAGCAGCTTAGGGGCTTCAGATACGCAGTATTTT.

The chain carries TRBV6-5 and TRBJ2-5; possible D gene TRBD2, 6 bases. The V end lost 6 bases, the J end lost 4 bases, and 9 bases lay between the germline ends. CDR3 length: 12 amino acids. Germline CDR1 reads MNHEY; CDR2 reads SVGAGI. The CDR3 nucleotides are TGTGCCAGCAGGGCTAGCGCAGAGACCCAGTACTTC. Its protein product is CASRASAETQYF.

J is TRBJ1-3 and V is TRBV2; possibly TRBD1 for D (5 bases). This CDR3 contains 14 residues. CDR1 and CDR2 (germline): SNHLY, FYNNEI. V was shortened by 2 bases and J by 4 bases, with 9 bases between the two germline ends. The CDR3 sequence is CASSEQGDGNTIYF. In DNA, the CDR3 is TGTGCCAGCAGTGAACAGGGTGACGGAAACACCATATATTTT. Supplemented by reference TRBV2 and TRBJ1-3, the full variable domain reads EPEVTQTPSHQVTQMGQEVILRCVPISNHLYFYWYRQILGQKVEFLVSFYNNEISEKSEIFDDQFSVERPDGSNFTLKIRSTKLEDSAMYFCASSEQGDGNTIYFGEGSWLTVV.

The chain couples TRBV6-5 to TRBJ1-3; D unresolved. V lost 6 bases and J lost 4, with 7 bases in between. Germline V gene sequence: CDR1 MNHEY, CDR2 SVGAGI. This CDR3 has 12 residues. CDR3 region: CASSPEGNTIYF. The CDR3 DNA reads as TGTGCCAGCAGCCCCGAGGGAAACACCATATATTTT.

The CDR3 nucleotides read TGTGCCACCAGCACAGGGGCCACAGATACGCAGTATTTT. Residues: CATSTGATDTQYF. This rearrangement joins TRBV24-1 to TRBJ2-3, with 7 nucleotides matching TRBD1. Unmatched junction bases numbered 2, after V lost 7 bases and J lost 2 bases. This CDR3 has 13 amino acids. Looked up from germline, CDR1 is KGHDR and CDR2 is SFDVKD.

In this sample, this clone turned up a few times. This chain connects TRBV7-9 to TRBJ1-1, with 7 bases aligning to TRBD1. V lost 5 bases, J lost 7 bases, and 10 bases stayed unmatched. CDR3 length: 14 amino acids. Germline CDR1 reads SEHNR; CDR2 reads FQNEAQ (reference sequence). The CDR3: CASSAYKGQSEAFF. The CDR3 DNA reads as TGTGCCAGCAGCGCTTATAAGGGACAGAGTGAAGCTTTCTTT.

The J gene is TRBJ1-1, the V gene TRBV5-1; 8 bases are a match to TRBD1. Germline CDR1 reads SGHRS; CDR2 reads YFSETQ. With 4 bases clipped from V and 1 base from J, the junction kept 9 bases outside the gene matches. This CDR3 region has 16 residues. DNA of the CDR3: TGCGCCAGCAGCCCAGACAGGGGATTGGAGAACACTGAAGCTTTCTTT. Its translation: CASSPDRGLENTEAFF.

The rearrangement links TRBV18 to TRBJ2-1, with D uncertain. The germline V and J ends were trimmed by 2 bases and 8 bases, with 7 bases remaining between them. From germline, CDR1 is KGHSH and CDR2 LQKENI. The CDR3 is 12 residues long. The CDR3 sequence is CASSPRRDEQFF. The CDR3 nucleotides are TGTGCCAGCTCACCAAGGAGAGATGAGCAGTTCTTC.